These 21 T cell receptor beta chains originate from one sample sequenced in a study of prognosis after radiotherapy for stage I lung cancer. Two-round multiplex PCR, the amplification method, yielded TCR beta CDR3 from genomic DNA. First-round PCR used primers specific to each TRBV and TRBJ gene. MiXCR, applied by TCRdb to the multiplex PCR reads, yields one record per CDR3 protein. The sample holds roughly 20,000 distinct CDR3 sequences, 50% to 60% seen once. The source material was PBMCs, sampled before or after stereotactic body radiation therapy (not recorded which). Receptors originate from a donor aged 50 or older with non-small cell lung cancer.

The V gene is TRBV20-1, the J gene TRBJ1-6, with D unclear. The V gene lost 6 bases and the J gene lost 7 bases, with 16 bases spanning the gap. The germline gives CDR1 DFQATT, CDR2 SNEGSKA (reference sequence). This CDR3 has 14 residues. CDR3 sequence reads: CSAPEGIHNSPLHF. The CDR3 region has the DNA TGCAGTGCCCCCGAGGGTATACACAATTCACCCCTCCACTTT.

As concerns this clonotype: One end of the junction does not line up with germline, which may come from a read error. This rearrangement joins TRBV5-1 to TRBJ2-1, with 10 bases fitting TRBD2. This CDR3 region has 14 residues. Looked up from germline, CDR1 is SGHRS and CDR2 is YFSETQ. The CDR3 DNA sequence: TGCGCCAGCAGCCGGACTAGCGGTTACAATGTGCAGTTCTTC. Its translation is CASSRTSGYNVQFF.

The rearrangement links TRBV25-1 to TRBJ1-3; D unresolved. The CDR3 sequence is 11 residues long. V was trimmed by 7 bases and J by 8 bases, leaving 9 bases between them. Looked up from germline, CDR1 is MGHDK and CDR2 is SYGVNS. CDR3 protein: CASIPCDTIYF. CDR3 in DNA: TGTGCCAGCATCCCCTGCGACACCATATATTTT.

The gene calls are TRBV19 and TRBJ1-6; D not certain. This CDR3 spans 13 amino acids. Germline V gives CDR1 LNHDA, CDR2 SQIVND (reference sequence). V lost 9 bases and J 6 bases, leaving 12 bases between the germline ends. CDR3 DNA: TGTGCCAGCCATCCCCAGCCTAATTCACCCCTCCACTTT. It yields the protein CASHPQPNSPLHF. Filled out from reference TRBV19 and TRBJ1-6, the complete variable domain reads DGGITQSPKYLFRKEGQNVTLSCEQNLNHDAMYWYRQDPGQGLRLIYYSQIVNDFQKGDIAEGYSVSREKKESFPLTVTSAQKNPTAFYLCASHPQPNSPLHFGNGTRLTVT.

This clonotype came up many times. The CDR3 sequence: CSAREGHELGEQYF. CDR3 nucleotide sequence: TGCAGTGCTAGAGAAGGTCATGAGCTGGGGGAGCAGTACTTC. The chain uses TRBV20-1 and TRBJ2-7; no reliable D call. Germline values: CDR1 DFQATT, CDR2 SNEGSKA (reference sequence). The CDR3 covers 14 residues. The ends were cut back, 0 bases at V and 7 bases at J, with 16 bases in the middle.

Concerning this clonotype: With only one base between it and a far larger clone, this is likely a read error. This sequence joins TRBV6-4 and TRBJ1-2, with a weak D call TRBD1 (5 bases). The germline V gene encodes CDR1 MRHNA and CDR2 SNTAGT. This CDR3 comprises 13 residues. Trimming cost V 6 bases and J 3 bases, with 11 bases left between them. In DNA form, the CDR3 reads TGTGCCAGCAGCACTCGGGGGTACTATGGCTACACCTTC. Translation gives CASSTRGYYGYTF.

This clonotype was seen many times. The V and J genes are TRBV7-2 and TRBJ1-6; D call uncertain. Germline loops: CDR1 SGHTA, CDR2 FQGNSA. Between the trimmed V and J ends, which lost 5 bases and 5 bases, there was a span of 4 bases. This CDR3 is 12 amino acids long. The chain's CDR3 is CASSVNNSPLHF. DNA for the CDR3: TGTGCCAGCAGCGTAAATAATTCACCCCTCCACTTT.

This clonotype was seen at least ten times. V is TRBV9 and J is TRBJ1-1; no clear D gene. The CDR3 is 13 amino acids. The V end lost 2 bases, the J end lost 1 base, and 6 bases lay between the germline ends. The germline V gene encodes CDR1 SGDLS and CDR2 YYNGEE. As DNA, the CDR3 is TGTGCCAGCAGCGTTGGACGGAACACTGAAGCTTTCTTT. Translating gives CASSVGRNTEAFF.

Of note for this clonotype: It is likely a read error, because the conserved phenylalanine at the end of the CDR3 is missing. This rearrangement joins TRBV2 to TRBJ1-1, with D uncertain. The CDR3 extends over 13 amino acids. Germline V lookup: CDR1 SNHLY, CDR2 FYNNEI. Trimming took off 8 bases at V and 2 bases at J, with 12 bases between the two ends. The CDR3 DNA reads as TGTGCCAGCGGTGTGTATCGAAACACTGAAGCTTTCCTT. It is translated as CASGVYRNTEAFL.

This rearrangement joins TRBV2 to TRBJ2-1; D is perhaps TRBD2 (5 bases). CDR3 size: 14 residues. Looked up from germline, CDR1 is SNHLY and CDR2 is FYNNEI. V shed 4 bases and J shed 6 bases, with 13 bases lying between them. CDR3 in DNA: TGTGCCAGCAGTGGAGGGTCAAGAGGCAATGAGCAGTTCTTC. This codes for CASSGGSRGNEQFF.

The CDR3 DNA reads as TGTGCCAGCAGCCCCCCCGGGGGTAACGAGCAGTACTTC. As protein: CASSPPGGNEQYF. The gene calls are TRBV7-2 and TRBJ2-7, with D maybe TRBD2 (6 bases). The CDR3 is 13 residues long. Trimming stripped 5 bases from V and 5 bases from J, with 13 bases between. CDR1 is SGHTA, CDR2 FQGNSA, per germline.

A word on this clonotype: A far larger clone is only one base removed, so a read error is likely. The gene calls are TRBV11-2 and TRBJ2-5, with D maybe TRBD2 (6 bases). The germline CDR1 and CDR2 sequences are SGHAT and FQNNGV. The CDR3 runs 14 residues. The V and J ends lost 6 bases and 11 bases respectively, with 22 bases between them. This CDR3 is CASRNPGGGGEQYF. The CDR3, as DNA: TGTGCCAGCAGAAATCCCGGTGGGGGAGGTGAGCAGTACTTC.

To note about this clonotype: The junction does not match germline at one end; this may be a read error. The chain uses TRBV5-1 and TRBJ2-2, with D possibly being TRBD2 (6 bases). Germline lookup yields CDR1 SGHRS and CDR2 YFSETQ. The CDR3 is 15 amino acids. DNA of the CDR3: TGCGCCAGCAGCCCGGAACCTACGAAAACCGGGGGGCTGTTTTTT. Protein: CASSPEPTKTGGLFF.

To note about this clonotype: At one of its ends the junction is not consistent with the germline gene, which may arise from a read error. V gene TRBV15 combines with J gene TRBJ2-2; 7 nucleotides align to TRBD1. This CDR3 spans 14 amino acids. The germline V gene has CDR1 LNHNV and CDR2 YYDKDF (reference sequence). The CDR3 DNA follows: TGTGCCACCAGCGAACAGGGGAACGCCGGGGAGCTGTTTTTT. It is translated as CATSEQGNAGELFF.

The CDR3 DNA is TGCAGTGCCACCAGGGCAGGGCAGCCCCAGCATTTT. It is translated as CSATRAGQPQHF. V gene TRBV20-1 combines with J gene TRBJ1-5; a weak D match, TRBD1 (5 bases). Trimming stripped 6 bases from V and 7 bases from J, with 13 bases between. This CDR3 has 12 amino acids. CDR1 and CDR2 (germline): DFQATT, SNEGSKA (reference sequence).

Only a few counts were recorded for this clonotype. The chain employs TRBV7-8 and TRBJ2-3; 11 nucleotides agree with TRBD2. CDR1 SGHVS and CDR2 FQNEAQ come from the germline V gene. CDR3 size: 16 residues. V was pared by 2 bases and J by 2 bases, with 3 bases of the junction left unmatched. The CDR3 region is CASSLTSGGFTDTQYF. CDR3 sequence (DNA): TGTGCCAGCAGCTTAACTAGCGGGGGATTCACAGATACGCAGTATTTT.

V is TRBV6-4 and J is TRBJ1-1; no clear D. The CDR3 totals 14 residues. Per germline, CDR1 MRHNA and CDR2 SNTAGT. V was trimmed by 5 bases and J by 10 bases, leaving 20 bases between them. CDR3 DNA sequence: TGTGCCAGCAGTAGGGTACAGAAGGTAACGGGAGCTTTCTTT. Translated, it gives CASSRVQKVTGAFF.

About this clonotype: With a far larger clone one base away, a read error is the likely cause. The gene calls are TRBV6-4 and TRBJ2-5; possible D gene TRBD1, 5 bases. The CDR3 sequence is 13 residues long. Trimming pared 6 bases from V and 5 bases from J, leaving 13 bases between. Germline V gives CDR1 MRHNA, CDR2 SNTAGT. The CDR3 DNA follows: TGTGCCAGCAGGGGGCACGGAGTGGAGACCCAGTACTTC. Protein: CASRGHGVETQYF.

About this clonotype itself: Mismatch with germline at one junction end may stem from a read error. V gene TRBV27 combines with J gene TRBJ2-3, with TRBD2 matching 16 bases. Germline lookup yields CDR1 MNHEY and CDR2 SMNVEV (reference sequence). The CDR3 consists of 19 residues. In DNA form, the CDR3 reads TGTGCTAGCAGTGTACCCGGGACTAGCGGGAGGGTTATCACAGATACGCAGTATTTT. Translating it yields CASSVPGTSGRVITDTQYF.

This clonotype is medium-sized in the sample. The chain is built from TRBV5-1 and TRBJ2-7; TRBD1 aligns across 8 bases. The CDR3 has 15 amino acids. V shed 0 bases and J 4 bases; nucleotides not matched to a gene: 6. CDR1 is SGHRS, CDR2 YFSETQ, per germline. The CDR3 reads CASSLAGQGRYEQYF. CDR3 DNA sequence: TGCGCCAGCAGCTTGGCCGGACAGGGTAGGTACGAGCAGTACTTC.

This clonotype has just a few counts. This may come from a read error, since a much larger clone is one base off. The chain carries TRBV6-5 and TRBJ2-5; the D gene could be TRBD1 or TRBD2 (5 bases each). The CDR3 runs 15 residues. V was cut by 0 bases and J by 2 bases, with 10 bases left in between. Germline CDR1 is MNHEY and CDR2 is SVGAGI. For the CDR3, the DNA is TGTGCCAGCAGTTACTCGATGAGGGGTCAAGAGACCCAGTACTTC. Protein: CASSYSMRGQETQYF.